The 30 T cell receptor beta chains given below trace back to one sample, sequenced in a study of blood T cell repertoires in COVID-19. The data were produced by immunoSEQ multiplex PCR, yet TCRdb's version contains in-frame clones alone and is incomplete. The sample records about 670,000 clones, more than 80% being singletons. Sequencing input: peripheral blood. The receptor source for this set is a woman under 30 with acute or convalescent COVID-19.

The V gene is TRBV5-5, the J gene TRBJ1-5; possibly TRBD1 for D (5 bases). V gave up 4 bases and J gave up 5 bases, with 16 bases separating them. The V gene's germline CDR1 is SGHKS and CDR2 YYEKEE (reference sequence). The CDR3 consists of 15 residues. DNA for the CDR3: TGTGCCAGCAGCCCCGGACATATTGGTCATCAGCCCCAGCATTTT. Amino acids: CASSPGHIGHQPQHF.

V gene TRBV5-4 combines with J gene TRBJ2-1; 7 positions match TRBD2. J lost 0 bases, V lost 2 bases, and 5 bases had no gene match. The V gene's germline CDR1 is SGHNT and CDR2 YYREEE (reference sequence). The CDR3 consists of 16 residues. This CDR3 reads CASSLEGGSSYNEQFF. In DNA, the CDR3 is TGTGCCAGCAGCTTAGAGGGAGGGAGCTCCTACAATGAGCAGTTCTTC.

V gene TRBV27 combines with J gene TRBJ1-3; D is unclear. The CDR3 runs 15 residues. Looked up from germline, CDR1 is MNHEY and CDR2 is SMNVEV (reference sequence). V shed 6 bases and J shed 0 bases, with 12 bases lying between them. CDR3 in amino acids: CASSRGISSGNTIYF. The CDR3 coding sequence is TGTGCCAGCAGCAGAGGGATCAGCTCTGGAAACACCATATATTTT.

The CDR3 reads CASSEASTRDRGYYEQYF. The DNA for the CDR3 is TGTGCCAGCAGTGAAGCGTCTACGCGAGACAGGGGATACTACGAGCAGTACTTC. The chain has TRBV2 and TRBJ2-7, with TRBD1 identical over 8 bases. This CDR3 contains 18 residues. Trimming cost V 0 bases and J 3 bases; bases outside gene matches: 13. Germline V gene lookup returns CDR1 SNHLY and CDR2 FYNNEI.

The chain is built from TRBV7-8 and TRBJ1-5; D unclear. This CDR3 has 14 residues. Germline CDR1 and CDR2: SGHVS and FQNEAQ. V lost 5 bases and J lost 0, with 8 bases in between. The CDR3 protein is CASSPVVSNQPQHF. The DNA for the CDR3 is TGTGCCAGCAGCCCAGTGGTTAGCAATCAGCCCCAGCATTTT. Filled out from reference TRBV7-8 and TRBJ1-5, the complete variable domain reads GAGVSQSPRYKVAKRGQDVALRCDPISGHVSLFWYQQALGQGPEFLTYFQNEAQLDKSGLPSDRFFAERPEGSVSTLKIQRTQQEDSAVYLCASSPVVSNQPQHFGDGTRLSIL.

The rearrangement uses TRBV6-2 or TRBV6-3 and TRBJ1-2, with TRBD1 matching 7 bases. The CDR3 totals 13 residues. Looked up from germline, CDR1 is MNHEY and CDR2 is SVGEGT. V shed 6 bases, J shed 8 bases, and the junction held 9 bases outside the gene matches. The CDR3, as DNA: TGTGCCAGCAGCGAACGGGACAGAGAAGGCTACACCTTC. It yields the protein CASSERDREGYTF.

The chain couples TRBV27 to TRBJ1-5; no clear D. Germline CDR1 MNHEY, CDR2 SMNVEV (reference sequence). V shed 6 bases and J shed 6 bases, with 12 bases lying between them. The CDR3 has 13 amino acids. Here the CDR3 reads CASSLVRSQPQHF. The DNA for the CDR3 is TGTGCCAGCAGCCTCGTACGGTCTCAGCCCCAGCATTTT.

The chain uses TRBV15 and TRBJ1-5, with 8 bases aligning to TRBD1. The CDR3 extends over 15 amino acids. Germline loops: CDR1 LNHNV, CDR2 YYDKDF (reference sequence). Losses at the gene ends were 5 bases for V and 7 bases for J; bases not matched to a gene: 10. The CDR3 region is CATSGSQGASQPQHF. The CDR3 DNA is TGTGCCACCAGCGGTTCTCAGGGGGCGAGCCAGCCCCAGCATTTT.

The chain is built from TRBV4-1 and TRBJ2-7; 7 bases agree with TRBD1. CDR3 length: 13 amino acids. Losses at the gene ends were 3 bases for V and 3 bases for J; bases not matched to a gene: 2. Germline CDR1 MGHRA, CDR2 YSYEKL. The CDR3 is CASSQQGVYEQYF. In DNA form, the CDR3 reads TGCGCCAGCAGCCAGCAGGGGGTCTACGAGCAGTACTTC.

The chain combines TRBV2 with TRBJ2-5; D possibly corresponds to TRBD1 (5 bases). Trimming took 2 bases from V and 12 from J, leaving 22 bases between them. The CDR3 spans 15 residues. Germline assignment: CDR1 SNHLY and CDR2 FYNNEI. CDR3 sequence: CASSERVTDYTLKYF. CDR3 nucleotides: TGTGCCAGCAGTGAAAGGGTGACAGATTACACCCTCAAGTACTTC.

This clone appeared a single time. This CDR3 is CASTPGQGSAGELFF. Written as DNA, the CDR3 is TGTGCCAGCACCCCTGGACAGGGAAGCGCCGGGGAGCTGTTTTTT. The V and J genes are TRBV7-6 and TRBJ2-2; 8 nucleotides align to TRBD1. J was trimmed by 6 bases and V by 7 bases; bases with no gene match: 10. Germline CDR1 SGHVS, CDR2 FNYEAQ. This CDR3 contains 15 residues.

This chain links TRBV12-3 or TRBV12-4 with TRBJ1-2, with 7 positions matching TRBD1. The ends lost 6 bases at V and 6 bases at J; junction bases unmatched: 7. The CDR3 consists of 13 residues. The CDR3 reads CASRTQGEDGYTF. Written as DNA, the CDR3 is TGTGCCAGCAGGACCCAGGGGGAGGATGGCTACACCTTC.

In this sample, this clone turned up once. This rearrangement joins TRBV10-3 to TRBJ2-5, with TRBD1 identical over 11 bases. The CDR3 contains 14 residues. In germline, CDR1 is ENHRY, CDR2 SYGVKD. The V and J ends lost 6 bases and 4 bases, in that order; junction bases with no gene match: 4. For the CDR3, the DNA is TGTGCCATCAGGGGCGGACAGGGGGCAGAGACCCAGTACTTC. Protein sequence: CAIRGGQGAETQYF.

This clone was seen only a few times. CDR3 sequence: CASSFGENTEAFF. DNA of the CDR3: TGTGCCAGCAGTTTCGGGGAAAACACTGAAGCTTTCTTT. The genes are TRBV6-2 or TRBV6-3 and TRBJ1-1, with D uncertain. The ends were cut back, 4 bases at V and 2 bases at J, with 8 bases in the middle. The CDR3 consists of 13 residues. Germline CDR1 reads MNHEY; CDR2 reads SVGEGT.

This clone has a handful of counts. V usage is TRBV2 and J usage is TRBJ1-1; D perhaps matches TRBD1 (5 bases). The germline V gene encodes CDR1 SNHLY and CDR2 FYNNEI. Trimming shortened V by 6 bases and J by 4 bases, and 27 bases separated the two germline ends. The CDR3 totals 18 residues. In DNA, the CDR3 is TGTGCCAGCAGCCTGGCCCTAATCAGCGGGGCTGGGAGCACTGAAGCTTTCTTT. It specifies CASSLALISGAGSTEAFF. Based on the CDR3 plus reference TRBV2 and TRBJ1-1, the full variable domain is EPEVTQTPSHQVTQMGQEVILRCVPISNHLYFYWYRQILGQKVEFLVSFYNNEISEKSEIFDDQFSVERPDGSNFTLKIRSTKLEDSAMYFCASSLALISGAGSTEAFFGQGTRLTVV.

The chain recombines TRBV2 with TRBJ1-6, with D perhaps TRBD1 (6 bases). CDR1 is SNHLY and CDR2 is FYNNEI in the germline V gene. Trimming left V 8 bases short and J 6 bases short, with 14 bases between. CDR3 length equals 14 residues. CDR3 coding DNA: TGTGCCAGCGGGGGACAAAGGGGTAATTCACCCCTCCACTTT. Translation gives CASGGQRGNSPLHF.

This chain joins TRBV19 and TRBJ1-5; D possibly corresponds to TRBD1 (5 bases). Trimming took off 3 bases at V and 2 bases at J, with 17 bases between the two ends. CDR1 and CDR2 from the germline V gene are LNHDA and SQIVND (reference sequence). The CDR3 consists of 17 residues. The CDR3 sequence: CASSIMEGAKGNQPQHF. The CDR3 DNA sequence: TGTGCCAGTAGTATTATGGAAGGGGCTAAAGGCAATCAGCCCCAGCATTTT. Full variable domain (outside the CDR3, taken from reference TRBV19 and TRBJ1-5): DGGITQSPKYLFRKEGQNVTLSCEQNLNHDAMYWYRQDPGQGLRLIYYSQIVNDFQKGDIAEGYSVSREKKESFPLTVTSAQKNPTAFYLCASSIMEGAKGNQPQHFGDGTRLSIL.

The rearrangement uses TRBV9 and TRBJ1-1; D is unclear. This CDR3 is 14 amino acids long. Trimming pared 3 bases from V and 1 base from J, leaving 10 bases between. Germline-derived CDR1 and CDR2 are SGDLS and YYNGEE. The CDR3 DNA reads TGTGCCAGCAGCGGGCCAACGCCGAACACTGAAGCTTTCTTT. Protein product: CASSGPTPNTEAFF.

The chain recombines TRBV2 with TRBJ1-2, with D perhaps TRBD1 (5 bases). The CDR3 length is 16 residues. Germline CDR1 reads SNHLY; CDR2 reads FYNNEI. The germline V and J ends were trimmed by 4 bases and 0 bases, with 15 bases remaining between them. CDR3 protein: CASSVGRAGSNYGYTF. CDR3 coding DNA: TGTGCCAGCAGTGTGGGCAGGGCCGGTTCTAACTATGGCTACACCTTC.

The CDR3: CASSSSGGEPEQFF. The CDR3 DNA follows: TGTGCCAGCAGTTCTAGCGGGGGGGAGCCCGAGCAGTTCTTC. The chain employs TRBV6-6 and TRBJ2-1, with 12 bases fitting TRBD2. The CDR3 is made up of 14 amino acids. Trimming removed 4 bases from V and 10 bases from J; junction bases left unmatched: 5. Germline V gene lookup returns CDR1 MNHNY and CDR2 SVGAGI (reference sequence).

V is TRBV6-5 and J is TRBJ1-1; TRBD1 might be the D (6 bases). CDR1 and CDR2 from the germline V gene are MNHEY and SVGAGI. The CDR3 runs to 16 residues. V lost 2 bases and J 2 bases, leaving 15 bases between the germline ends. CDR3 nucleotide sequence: TGTGCCAGCAGTTACGGTCAGGGGTGGGGAAACACTGAAGCTTTCTTT. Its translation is CASSYGQGWGNTEAFF.

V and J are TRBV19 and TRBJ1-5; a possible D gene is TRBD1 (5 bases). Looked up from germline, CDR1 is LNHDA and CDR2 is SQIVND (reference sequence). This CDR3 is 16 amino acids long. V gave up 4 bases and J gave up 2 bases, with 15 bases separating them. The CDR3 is CASSTRQLNGNQPQHF. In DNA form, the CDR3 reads TGTGCCAGTAGTACCCGACAGCTAAATGGCAATCAGCCCCAGCATTTT. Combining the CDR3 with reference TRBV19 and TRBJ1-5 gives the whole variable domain DGGITQSPKYLFRKEGQNVTLSCEQNLNHDAMYWYRQDPGQGLRLIYYSQIVNDFQKGDIAEGYSVSREKKESFPLTVTSAQKNPTAFYLCASSTRQLNGNQPQHFGDGTRLSIL.

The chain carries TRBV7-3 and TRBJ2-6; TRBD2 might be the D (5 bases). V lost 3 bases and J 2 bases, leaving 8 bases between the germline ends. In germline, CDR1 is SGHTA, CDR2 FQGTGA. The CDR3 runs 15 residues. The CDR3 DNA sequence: TGTGCCAGCAGCTTCGGAGGAACTGGGGCCAACGTCCTGACTTTC. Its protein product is CASSFGGTGANVLTF. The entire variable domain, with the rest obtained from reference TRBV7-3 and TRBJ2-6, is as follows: GAGVSQTPSNKVTEKGKYVELRCDPISGHTALYWYRQSLGQGPEFLIYFQGTGAADDSGLPNDRFFAVRPEGSVSTLKIQRTERGDSAVYLCASSFGGTGANVLTFGAGSRLTVL.

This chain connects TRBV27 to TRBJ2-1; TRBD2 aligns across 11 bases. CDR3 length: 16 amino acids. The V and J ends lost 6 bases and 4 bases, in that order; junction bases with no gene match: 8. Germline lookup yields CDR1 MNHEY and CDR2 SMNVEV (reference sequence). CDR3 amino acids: CASSPLGTSGYNEQFF. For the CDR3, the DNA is TGTGCCAGCAGCCCCTTAGGGACTAGCGGTTACAATGAGCAGTTCTTC.

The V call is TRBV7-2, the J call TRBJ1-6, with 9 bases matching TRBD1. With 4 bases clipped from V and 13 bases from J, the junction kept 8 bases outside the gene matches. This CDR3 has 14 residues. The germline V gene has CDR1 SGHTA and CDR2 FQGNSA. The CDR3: CASSSGQGMGPLHF. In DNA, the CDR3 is TGTGCCAGCAGCTCAGGACAGGGGATGGGGCCCCTCCACTTT.

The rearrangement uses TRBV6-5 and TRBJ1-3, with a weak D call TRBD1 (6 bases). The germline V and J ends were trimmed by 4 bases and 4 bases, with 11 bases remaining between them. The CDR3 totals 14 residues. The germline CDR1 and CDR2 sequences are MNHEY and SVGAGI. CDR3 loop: CASSFQGSGNTIYF. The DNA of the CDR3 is TGTGCCAGCAGTTTCCAGGGGTCCGGAAACACCATATATTTT.

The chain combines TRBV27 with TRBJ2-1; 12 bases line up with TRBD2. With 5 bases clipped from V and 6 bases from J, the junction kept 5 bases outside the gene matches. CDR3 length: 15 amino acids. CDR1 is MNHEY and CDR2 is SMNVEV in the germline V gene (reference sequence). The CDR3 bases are TGTGCCAGCAGTCTCCAGGGACTAGCGGGCAATGAGCAGTTCTTC. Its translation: CASSLQGLAGNEQFF.

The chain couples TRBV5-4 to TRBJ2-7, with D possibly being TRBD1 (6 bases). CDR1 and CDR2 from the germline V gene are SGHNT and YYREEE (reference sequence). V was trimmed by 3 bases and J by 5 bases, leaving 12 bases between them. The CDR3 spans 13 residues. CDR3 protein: CASSSRGTHEQYF. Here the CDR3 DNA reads TGTGCCAGCAGCTCTAGGGGGACCCACGAGCAGTACTTC.

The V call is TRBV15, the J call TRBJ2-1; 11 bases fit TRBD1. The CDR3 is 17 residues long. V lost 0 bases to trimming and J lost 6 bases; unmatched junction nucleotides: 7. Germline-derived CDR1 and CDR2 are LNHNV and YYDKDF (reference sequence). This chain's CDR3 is CATSREDPGQGGNEQFF. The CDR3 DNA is TGTGCCACCAGCAGAGAAGATCCGGGACAGGGGGGCAATGAGCAGTTCTTC.

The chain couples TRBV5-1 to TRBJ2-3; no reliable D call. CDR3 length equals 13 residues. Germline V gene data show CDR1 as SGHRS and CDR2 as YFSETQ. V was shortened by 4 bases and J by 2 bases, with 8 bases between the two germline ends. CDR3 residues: CASSRQNTDTQYF. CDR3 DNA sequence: TGCGCCAGCAGCAGACAAAACACAGATACGCAGTATTTT.